These 23 T cell receptor beta chains were all obtained from the same sample, sequenced in a study of memory CD4+ T cells and cytomegalovirus serostatus (dated by TCRdb to about 2019). Single viable CD3+CD4+CD8-CD45RO+ cells were sorted as memory CD4+ T cells on a FACSAria II. Library preparation employed the immunoSEQ multiplex PCR assay. This is the immuneACCESS table as TCRdb keeps it, with only in-frame sequences that have V and J called. A part of the clones is gone; compared with another copy, unresolved V genes explain less than half, and the rest is unexplained. This sample gives about 31,000 clones in total; 65% to 80% of them show up just once. The ten top clones hold over 0.55% of the sample. The specimen was memory CD4+ T cells from blood. These receptors all stem from an adult in good health and CMV-seronegative. Some clones in this sample may be carry-over from other donors' samples.

The chain links TRBV6-1 to TRBJ1-1; 8 nucleotides match TRBD1. V gave up 8 bases and J gave up 4 bases; unmatched junction bases: 6. The CDR3 has 13 residues. Per germline, CDR1 MNHNS and CDR2 SASEGT. This CDR3 is CASSNDRGTEAFF. CDR3 bases: TGTGCCAGCTCCAACGACAGGGGCACTGAAGCTTTCTTT.

This clone was observed a few times. The junction shows a germline mismatch at one end, possibly a read error. The rearrangement links TRBV2 to TRBJ1-1; tentative D call: TRBD1 (5 bases). This CDR3 is built from 12 residues. Per germline, CDR1 SNHLY and CDR2 FYNNEI. The CDR3 DNA reads TGTGCCAGCAGTGAAGCGCTTCGGGGGGGGACTTTT. It codes for CASSEALRGGTF.

The rearrangement joins TRBV30 to TRBJ1-5, with unresolved D. Trimming pared 2 bases from V and 3 bases from J, leaving 8 bases between. Germline V gives CDR1 GTSNPN, CDR2 SVGIG (reference sequence). This CDR3 region has 13 residues. The CDR3 sequence: CAWSFDTNQPQHF. The CDR3 DNA follows: TGTGCCTGGAGTTTTGACACCAATCAGCCCCAGCATTTT.

The V gene is TRBV19, the J gene TRBJ2-1; 7 bases line up with TRBD1. V trimming: 4 bases; J trimming: 5 bases; junction bases outside the gene matches: 8. CDR1 and CDR2 from the germline V gene are LNHDA and SQIVND (reference sequence). The CDR3 loop spans 15 amino acids. DNA of the CDR3: TGTGCCAGTAGTAAGACCGGGACAGTTAACAATGAGCAGTTCTTC. This sequence encodes CASSKTGTVNNEQFF.

This chain connects TRBV2 to TRBJ1-1, with 9 positions matching TRBD1. CDR1 and CDR2 (germline): SNHLY, FYNNEI. CDR3 length equals 14 residues. V lost 6 bases and J lost 6; bases outside the gene matches: 8. The CDR3 sequence is CASRMTGGQPEAFF. For the CDR3, the DNA is TGTGCCAGCAGAATGACAGGGGGTCAGCCTGAAGCTTTCTTT. Variable domain in full (rest from reference TRBV2 and TRBJ1-1): EPEVTQTPSHQVTQMGQEVILRCVPISNHLYFYWYRQILGQKVEFLVSFYNNEISEKSEIFDDQFSVERPDGSNFTLKIRSTKLEDSAMYFCASRMTGGQPEAFFGQGTRLTVV.

The chain joins TRBV19 to TRBJ1-6; D is undetermined. CDR1 LNHDA and CDR2 SQIVND come from the germline V gene (reference sequence). The CDR3 is made up of 14 amino acids. V was pared by 5 bases and J by 6 bases, with 11 bases between. For the CDR3, the DNA is TGTGCCAGTAGTTTCGCAACGAGTAATTCACCCCTCCACTTT. Protein sequence: CASSFATSNSPLHF.

This clone was counted a single time. The rearrangement uses TRBV6-6 and TRBJ2-5; 8 bases are a match to TRBD1. Trimming took 4 bases from V and 2 from J; bases not matched to a gene: 9. CDR1 is MNHNY and CDR2 is SVGAGI in the germline V gene (reference sequence). The CDR3 is made up of 16 amino acids. CDR3 region: CASSSLRQGPQETQYF. DNA for the CDR3: TGTGCCAGCAGTTCCCTACGACAGGGGCCTCAAGAGACCCAGTACTTC.

The CDR3 DNA follows: TGTGCCAGCAGCAGCGACAGGGGCTCCTATAATTCACCCCTCCACTTT. Protein sequence: CASSSDRGSYNSPLHF. The J gene is TRBJ1-6, the V gene TRBV5-8; 8 bases are a match to TRBD1. V lost 4 bases and J lost 0; bases outside the gene matches: 3. The CDR3 spans 16 residues. The germline gives CDR1 SGHTS, CDR2 YDEGEE.

J is TRBJ2-7 and V is TRBV4-2; D gene unclear. The germline V gene has CDR1 LGHNA and CDR2 YNFKEQ. V was pared by 1 base and J by 2 bases, with 9 bases between. The CDR3 runs to 14 residues. CDR3 DNA: TGTGCCAGCAGCCAAGTGACTGGAACCTACGAGCAGTACTTC. Translation gives CASSQVTGTYEQYF.

This chain connects TRBV6-6 to TRBJ2-2, with 8 bases identical to TRBD1. The CDR3 consists of 16 residues. V dropped 4 bases and J dropped 1; count of bases not matched to a gene: 5. The germline CDR1 and CDR2 sequences are MNHNY and SVGAGI (reference sequence). The DNA of the CDR3 is TGTGCCAGCAGTTCTCGACAGGGGAAGAACACCGGGGAGCTGTTTTTT. Protein product: CASSSRQGKNTGELFF.

This clone was counted once. As DNA, the CDR3 is TGTGCCAGTAGTTACCAGGACAGGGGTTATGGCTACACCTTC. It encodes CASSYQDRGYGYTF. The rearrangement joins TRBV19 to TRBJ1-2; 9 bases fit TRBD1. Germline V lookup: CDR1 LNHDA, CDR2 SQIVND (reference sequence). After removal of 5 bases from V and 5 bases from J, the junction contained 6 bases not matched to a gene. The CDR3 covers 14 residues.

This sequence joins TRBV7-2 and TRBJ2-7, with TRBD1 as a possible D gene (5 bases). This CDR3 region has 14 residues. Germline lookup yields CDR1 SGHTA and CDR2 FQGNSA. The V and J ends lost 2 bases and 2 bases respectively, with 10 bases between them. CDR3 amino acids: CASSLQGSAYEQYF. The CDR3 nucleotides read TGTGCCAGCAGCTTACAGGGATCGGCCTACGAGCAGTACTTC.

This sequence joins TRBV2 and TRBJ2-7, with D possibly TRBD1 on 6 matching bases. This CDR3 is 13 amino acids long. The germline CDR1 and CDR2 sequences are SNHLY and FYNNEI. V lost 4 bases to trimming and J lost 2 bases, with 9 bases between them. This CDR3 reads CASSGQGPYEQYF. Here the CDR3 DNA reads TGTGCCAGCAGTGGGCAGGGGCCCTACGAGCAGTACTTC.

The chain joins TRBV7-2 to TRBJ2-1, with 7 nucleotides matching TRBD2. Germline V gene sequence: CDR1 SGHTA, CDR2 FQGNSA. J lost 7 bases, V lost 2 bases, and 11 bases had no gene match. The CDR3 is made up of 16 amino acids. The CDR3 protein is CASSLIGRSGGNEQFF. CDR3 bases: TGTGCCAGCAGCTTAATCGGGAGATCCGGGGGGAATGAGCAGTTCTTC.

In its sample, this clone was seen once. The genes are TRBV11-3 and TRBJ2-7; D is uncertain. The CDR3 is made up of 12 amino acids. Germline values: CDR1 SGHNT, CDR2 YENEEA. V lost 5 bases to trimming and J lost 5 bases, with 10 bases between them. For the CDR3, the DNA is TGTGCCAGCAGCGACCTTCGGGACGAGCAGTACTTC. It yields the protein CASSDLRDEQYF.

The DNA for the CDR3 is TGTGCCAGCAGGAAGGGCCTCACCCCGCGAGAGCAGTACTTC. It encodes CASRKGLTPREQYF. The V call is TRBV2, the J call TRBJ2-7; no definite D call. Germline CDR1 SNHLY, CDR2 FYNNEI. This CDR3 has 14 residues. V was clipped by 6 bases and J by 7 bases, with 19 bases between them. The full variable domain, its missing parts supplied by reference TRBV2 and TRBJ2-7, is EPEVTQTPSHQVTQMGQEVILRCVPISNHLYFYWYRQILGQKVEFLVSFYNNEISEKSEIFDDQFSVERPDGSNFTLKIRSTKLEDSAMYFCASRKGLTPREQYFGPGTRLTVT.

As for this clone: The same CDR3 is also encoded by other DNA sequences in this sample. The chain couples TRBV12-5 to TRBJ1-1, with D possibly being TRBD1 (6 bases). The CDR3 runs 15 residues. With 0 bases removed from V and 4 bases from J, the gap between germline ends came to 12 bases. Per germline, CDR1 LGHNT and CDR2 FRNRAP. The CDR3 region is CASGLVLGGGTEAFF. In DNA, the CDR3 is TGTGCTAGTGGTTTGGTACTCGGAGGGGGCACTGAAGCTTTCTTT.

The chain is built from TRBV19 and TRBJ1-2, with TRBD1 identical over 8 bases. This CDR3 spans 14 amino acids. After removal of 3 bases from V and 4 bases from J, the junction contained 4 bases not matched to a gene. Germline values: CDR1 LNHDA, CDR2 SQIVND (reference sequence). The CDR3 DNA reads as TGTGCCAGTAGTATCGGACAGGGCCCCTATGGCTACACCTTC. Translation gives CASSIGQGPYGYTF.

This clone occurred a few times. V gene TRBV19 combines with J gene TRBJ2-5; 8 bases map to TRBD1. The ends lost 8 bases at V and 3 bases at J; junction bases unmatched: 2. The CDR3 runs 12 residues. The germline V gene encodes CDR1 LNHDA and CDR2 SQIVND (reference sequence). CDR3 sequence: CASGQGEETQYF. DNA for the CDR3: TGTGCCAGTGGACAGGGAGAAGAGACCCAGTACTTC.

The J gene is TRBJ2-7, the V gene TRBV28, with D perhaps TRBD1 or TRBD2 (7 bases each). This CDR3 has 15 amino acids. From germline, CDR1 is MDHEN and CDR2 SYDVKM. The ends were cut back, 3 bases at V and 2 bases at J, with 14 bases in the middle. This chain's CDR3 is CASSLGGGDPYEQYF. CDR3 bases: TGTGCCAGCAGTTTGGGAGGGGGCGACCCCTACGAGCAGTACTTC.

The genes are TRBV4-3 and TRBJ2-7, with D possibly being TRBD1 (5 bases). The CDR3 sequence is 15 residues long. Germline-derived CDR1 and CDR2 are LGHNA and YSLEER. V lost 0 bases, J lost 2 bases, and 11 bases lay in between. The CDR3 sequence: CASSQDKTETYEQYF. In nucleotides, the CDR3 is TGCGCCAGCAGCCAAGATAAGACAGAGACCTACGAGCAGTACTTC.

This rearrangement joins TRBV6-7 to TRBJ1-1; 7 bases fit TRBD1. Being an ORF, TRBV6-7 has a function that is uncertain. V was pared by 4 bases and J by 13 bases, with 21 bases of the junction left unmatched. The CDR3 sequence is 16 residues long. Written as DNA, the CDR3 is TGTGCCAGCAGTTTGTTACCTCCGGACAGGCCGCGCAAAGGTTTCTTT. It encodes CASSLLPPDRPRKGFF.

The chain employs TRBV7-2 and TRBJ2-5; the match to TRBD2 covers 13 bases. The CDR3 length is 17 residues. J lost 1 base, V lost 5 bases, and 7 bases had no gene match. Germline loops: CDR1 SGHTA, CDR2 FQGNSA. As DNA, the CDR3 is TGTGCCAGCAGCCCGGGACTAGCGGGACTACTCCAAGAGACCCAGTACTTC. It codes for CASSPGLAGLLQETQYF.